This T cell receptor (beta chain) was identified in a study of long-term antiretroviral therapy in people with HIV. This clone was seen a single time. They ran version v3.0 of the immunoSEQ assay at survey level. The method was immunoSEQ multiplex PCR; TCRdb's version includes in-frame clones alone and lacks a portion of them. This table has fewer than 35,000 clones, around 97% appearing once. This TCR was sampled from a man aged 25 to 45 with HIV. The material was unsorted PBMCs, obtained 6.9 years after starting antiretroviral therapy.

CDR3 nucleotides: TGTGCCAGCAGTGTTTTGTCCTACGAGCAGTACTTC. Translation gives CASSVLSYEQYF. This rearrangement joins TRBV2 to TRBJ2-7; D unclear. In germline, CDR1 is SNHLY, CDR2 FYNNEI. Trimming stripped 4 bases from V and 1 base from J, with 5 bases between. This CDR3 contains 12 residues. Looking up the rest from reference TRBV2 and TRBJ2-7 gives the full variable domain: EPEVTQTPSHQVTQMGQEVILRCVPISNHLYFYWYRQILGQKVEFLVSFYNNEISEKSEIFDDQFSVERPDGSNFTLKIRSTKLEDSAMYFCASSVLSYEQYFGPGTRLTVT.